This T cell receptor (beta chain) was sequenced for a study of cytomegalovirus exposure and HLA in healthy donors. Measured with immunoSEQ multiplex PCR; TCRdb has only the in-frame clones, and not every one. The data show roughly 150,000 clones, nearly 90% seen once. Germline V gene data show CDR1 as SGDLS and CDR2 as YYNGEE. V shed 2 bases and J 9 bases; nucleotides not matched to a gene: 11. The CDR3 has 15 residues. The source material was PBMCs. The chain uses TRBV9 and TRBJ2-1; 7 bases match TRBD2. This sequence was found in a woman aged 18 to 35 in good health and CMV-seropositive. This chain's CDR3 is CASSVSVGGNGEQFF. The CDR3 nucleotides read TGTGCCAGCAGCGTGTCCGTGGGGGGGAACGGTGAGCAGTTCTTC.